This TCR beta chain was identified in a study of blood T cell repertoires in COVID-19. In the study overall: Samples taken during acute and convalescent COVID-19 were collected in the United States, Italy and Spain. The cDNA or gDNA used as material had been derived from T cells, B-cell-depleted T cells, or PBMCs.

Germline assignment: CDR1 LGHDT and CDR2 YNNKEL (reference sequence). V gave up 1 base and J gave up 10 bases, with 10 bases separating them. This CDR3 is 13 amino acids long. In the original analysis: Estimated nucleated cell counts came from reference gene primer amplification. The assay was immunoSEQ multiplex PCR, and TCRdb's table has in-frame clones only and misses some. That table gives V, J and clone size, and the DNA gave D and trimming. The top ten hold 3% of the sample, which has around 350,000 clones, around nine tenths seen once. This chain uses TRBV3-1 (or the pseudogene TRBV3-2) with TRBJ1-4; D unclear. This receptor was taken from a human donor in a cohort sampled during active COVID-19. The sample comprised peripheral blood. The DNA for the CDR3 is TGTGCCAGCAGCCAAGTTGTTGAGGGAAAACTGTTTTTT. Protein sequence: CASSQVVEGKLFF.